A single sample gave rise to the 10 T cell receptor beta chains below, sequenced in a study of CD8+CD57+ T cells in acquired aplastic anemia. Template material for TCR beta VDJ and CDR3 profiling consisted of genomic DNA. TCRdb processed the reads anew with MiXCR; each CDR3 protein has one entry. The sample yields roughly 300,000 distinct CDR3 sequences, roughly half seen once. Sequencing input: sorted CD4+, CD8+, or CD8+CD57+ T cells (not recorded which) from PBMCs. All receptors derive from a human donor with severe aplastic anemia or a healthy control (not recorded which).

This clonotype was detected once. Compared with germline, one end of the junction differs, possibly owing to a read error. The chain combines TRBV9 with TRBJ2-6; D unresolved. This CDR3 spans 15 amino acids. The V gene's germline CDR1 is SGDLS and CDR2 YYNGEE. CDR3 DNA: TGTGCCAGCAGCTCGACGGGCTATGGGACCAACGTCCTGACTTTC. This codes for CASSSTGYGTNVLTF. The variable domain in full, with the rest retrieved from reference TRBV9 and TRBJ2-6, is DSGVTQTPKHLITATGQRVTLRCSPRSGDLSVYWYQQSLDQGLQFLIQYYNGEERAKGNILERFSAQQFPDLHSELNLSSLELGDSALYFCASSSTGYGTNVLTFGAGSRLTVL.

The chain recombines TRBV7-3 with TRBJ2-5; 9 nucleotides match TRBD1. The CDR3 contains 15 residues. The junction had 8 bases not matched to a gene; V was cut back by 5 bases and J by 4 bases. Germline V gene data show CDR1 as SGHTA and CDR2 as FQGTGA. CDR3 nucleotides: TGTGCCAGCAGCCCCGGACAGGGGAGGGTAGAGACCCAGTACTTC. This translates into CASSPGQGRVETQYF.

This chain links TRBV7-8 with TRBJ1-2; D gene uncertain. CDR1 is SGHVS, CDR2 FQNEAQ, per germline. The V and J ends lost 5 bases and 4 bases respectively, with 20 bases between them. The CDR3 spans 16 residues. This CDR3 is CASSQPPWQASYGYTF. The CDR3 DNA follows: TGTGCCAGCAGCCAGCCCCCGTGGCAGGCCAGCTATGGCTACACCTTC.

V and J are TRBV20-1 and TRBJ2-7, with D perhaps assigned TRBD1 or TRBD2 (5 bases each). CDR3 size: 13 residues. Per the germline V gene, CDR1 is DFQATT and CDR2 is SNEGSKA (reference sequence). The V end was cut by 3 bases, the J end by 12 bases, with 21 bases between. CDR3: CSARGRVGTVRYF. For the CDR3, the DNA is TGCAGTGCTAGGGGCAGGGTAGGGACCGTAAGGTACTTC.

This clonotype was detected many times. The CDR3 bases are TGCAGTGCTGGGGGGATGAGCACTGAAGCTTTCTTT. Its translation is CSAGGMSTEAFF. This chain uses TRBV20-1 with TRBJ1-1, with D tentatively TRBD1 (5 bases). The CDR3 is made up of 12 amino acids. V gave up 5 bases and J gave up 4 bases, with 11 bases separating them. The V gene's germline CDR1 is DFQATT and CDR2 SNEGSKA (reference sequence).

This clonotype showed up just once. The chain couples TRBV9 to TRBJ2-7; D is unresolved. The CDR3 is 14 amino acids. Looked up from germline, CDR1 is SGDLS and CDR2 is YYNGEE. V lost 4 bases and J 4 bases, leaving 15 bases between the germline ends. The CDR3 DNA sequence: TGTGCCAGCAGCTCCTCTTCCGACGGTTACGAGCAGTACTTC. Translating it yields CASSSSSDGYEQYF.

There are many counts of this clonotype. The chain carries TRBV10-3 and TRBJ2-3; 12 bases are shared with TRBD2. Germline V gives CDR1 ENHRY, CDR2 SYGVKD. The CDR3 length is 15 residues. V lost 6 bases, J lost 4 bases, and 5 bases stayed unmatched. CDR3 residues: CAISPSGGASDTQYF. For the CDR3, the DNA is TGTGCCATCAGCCCTAGCGGGGGGGCGTCAGATACGCAGTATTTT.

This clonotype was seen at least ten times. The chain combines TRBV25-1 with TRBJ1-6; the match to TRBD1 covers 8 bases. The CDR3 extends over 15 amino acids. CDR1 MGHDK and CDR2 SYGVNS come from the germline V gene. Germline trimming cut 1 base from V and 10 bases from J; bases unmatched to any gene: 6. The CDR3, as DNA: TGTGCCAGCAGTGAATGGACAGGGTCGAACTCACCCCTCCACTTT. Translating gives CASSEWTGSNSPLHF.

This chain links TRBV11-2 with TRBJ1-2; tentatively, D is TRBD1 (6 bases). From germline, CDR1 is SGHAT and CDR2 FQNNGV. V shed 5 bases and J shed 6 bases, with 16 bases lying between them. The CDR3 extends over 14 amino acids. CDR3 sequence: CASSLGGGGDGYTF. The CDR3 nucleotides are TGTGCCAGCAGCCTGGGGGGGGGCGGAGATGGCTACACCTTC.

The J gene is TRBJ1-1, the V gene TRBV7-9; no clear D. Germline V gene lookup returns CDR1 SEHNR and CDR2 FQNEAQ (reference sequence). CDR3 length equals 17 residues. With 3 bases removed from V and 5 bases from J, the gap between germline ends came to 22 bases. As DNA, the CDR3 is TGTGCCAGCAGCTTGAGGGAGGCAGCCGGATGGGGTACTGAAGCTTTCTTT. This codes for CASSLREAAGWGTEAFF.